One sample yielded the 23 T cell receptor beta chains listed below, sequenced in a study of identical twins. TCRdb used MiXCR to reprocess the 5' RACE reads, holding one entry per CDR3 protein. The data contain just over 500,000 distinct CDR3 sequences, approximately 22% of them singletons. These data also formed part of another study, on T cells expressing NK-cell markers.

The sequenced sample consisted of CD4+ T cells sorted from blood. These receptors all come from a young woman in good health.

This rearrangement joins TRBV6-1 to TRBJ1-1, with a possible D match to TRBD1 (5 bases). This CDR3 is built from 16 residues. V gave up 7 bases and J gave up 0 bases, with 18 bases separating them. Germline CDR1 MNHNS, CDR2 SASEGT. CDR3 loop: CASTLSGGTVNTEAFF. For the CDR3, the DNA is TGTGCCAGCACTCTCAGCGGAGGGACGGTGAACACTGAAGCTTTCTTT.

V and J are TRBV29-1 and TRBJ1-3; D not resolved. V was shortened by 4 bases and J by 1 base, with 8 bases between the two germline ends. The CDR3 totals 13 residues. The germline CDR1 and CDR2 sequences are SQVTM and ANQGSEA. This CDR3 is CSVVEGSGNTIYF. The CDR3 DNA reads as TGCAGCGTTGTCGAGGGATCTGGAAACACCATATATTTT.

The genes are TRBV7-9 and TRBJ2-7, with 10 bases lining up with TRBD2. The J segment lost 3 bases and the V segment lost 3 bases, leaving 2 bases of the junction unmatched. The CDR3 consists of 14 residues. Germline CDR1 reads SEHNR; CDR2 reads FQNEAQ (reference sequence). The CDR3, as DNA: TGTGCCAGCAGCTTGGGGACTAGCGTCTACGAGCAGTACTTC. Amino acid sequence: CASSLGTSVYEQYF.

The chain combines TRBV6-2 or TRBV6-3 with TRBJ1-1; TRBD1 might be the D (6 bases). From germline, CDR1 is MNHEY and CDR2 SVGEGT. V was pared by 7 bases and J by 7 bases, with 13 bases between. CDR3 length: 12 residues. CDR3 in amino acids: CASTTGFFEAFF. For the CDR3, the DNA is TGTGCCAGCACCACAGGGTTTTTTGAAGCTTTCTTT.

The rearrangement uses TRBV7-8 and TRBJ2-5; 8 nucleotides line up with TRBD2. The junction had 13 bases not matched to a gene; V was cut back by 6 bases and J by 1 base. The CDR3 runs 17 residues. Germline V gene lookup returns CDR1 SGHVS and CDR2 FQNEAQ. The CDR3 protein is CASSFSRIAGTQETQYF. The CDR3 DNA reads as TGTGCCAGCAGTTTCTCCCGGATAGCGGGGACCCAAGAGACCCAGTACTTC.

This chain joins TRBV18 and TRBJ2-4; D gene uncertain. V dropped 1 base and J dropped 3 bases, with 13 bases sitting between them. Germline V lookup: CDR1 KGHSH, CDR2 LQKENI. The CDR3 runs to 16 residues. As DNA, the CDR3 is TGTGCCAGCTCACCACAGGTTCCCTTAGGCAAAAACATTCAGTACTTC. Its translation: CASSPQVPLGKNIQYF.

This sequence joins TRBV10-3 and TRBJ2-3; 7 bases match TRBD2. Looked up from germline, CDR1 is ENHRY and CDR2 is SYGVKD. The CDR3 runs 13 residues. V was pared by 9 bases and J by 2 bases, with 5 bases of the junction left unmatched. In DNA form, the CDR3 reads TGTGCCATTACTAGCGTAATCACAGATACGCAGTATTTT. Translated, it gives CAITSVITDTQYF.

J is TRBJ2-1 and V is TRBV25-1; 8 bases match TRBD1. Per germline, CDR1 MGHDK and CDR2 SYGVNS. There are 13 residues in the CDR3. V lost 7 bases and J lost 3; bases outside the gene matches: 2. CDR3 sequence: CASKDRVYNEQFF. The CDR3 DNA reads TGTGCCAGCAAGGACAGGGTCTACAATGAGCAGTTCTTC.

This clonotype turned up a few times. The V call is TRBV12-3 or TRBV12-4, the J call TRBJ1-4, with D possibly being TRBD1 (6 bases). V lost 6 bases and J lost 8, with 16 bases in between. The CDR3 extends over 14 amino acids. CDR3 region: CASSLTGRREKLFF. The DNA for the CDR3 is TGTGCCAGCAGCCTCACAGGGAGGAGGGAAAAACTGTTTTTT.

V is TRBV10-3 and J is TRBJ1-2; no reliable D call. CDR3 size: 13 residues. V was trimmed by 7 bases and J by 7 bases, leaving 16 bases between them. In germline, CDR1 is ENHRY, CDR2 SYGVKD. CDR3 nucleotides: TGTGCCATCACGGAGGGAAGTAACGGTGGCTACACCTTC. Amino acids: CAITEGSNGGYTF.

This clonotype appeared a few times. This rearrangement joins TRBV5-1 to TRBJ1-6, with a possible D match to TRBD1 (5 bases). Germline assignment: CDR1 SGHRS and CDR2 YFSETQ. Trimming removed 1 base from V and 6 bases from J, with 11 bases in between. The length of the CDR3 is 15 residues. CDR3 amino acids: CASSLSTALNSPLHF. In DNA, the CDR3 is TGCGCCAGCAGCTTGTCGACAGCCCTTAATTCACCCCTCCACTTT.

A few counts support this clonotype. The chain joins TRBV30 to TRBJ2-7; the match to TRBD1 covers 7 bases. J gave up 3 bases and V 7 bases, and 9 bases lay outside the gene matches. Germline values: CDR1 GTSNPN, CDR2 SVGIG (reference sequence). The CDR3 has 13 residues. In DNA form, the CDR3 reads TGTGCCTCAATCCGGGACAGCAGCTACGAGCAGTACTTC. Protein: CASIRDSSYEQYF.

Ten or more counts support this clonotype. This rearrangement joins TRBV5-1 to TRBJ2-7; D perhaps matches TRBD2 (5 bases). V was clipped by 0 bases and J by 2 bases, with 9 bases between them. Germline V gene sequence: CDR1 SGHRS, CDR2 YFSETQ. The CDR3 sequence is 14 residues long. For the CDR3, the DNA is TGCGCCAGCAGCTTGGATACGGGGACCTACGAGCAGTACTTC. This sequence encodes CASSLDTGTYEQYF.

The rearrangement uses TRBV25-1 and TRBJ2-2; 7 positions agree with TRBD1. This CDR3 has 13 residues. Per germline, CDR1 MGHDK and CDR2 SYGVNS. Trimming cost V 7 bases and J 7 bases; bases outside gene matches: 6. CDR3 nucleotides: TGTGCCAGCACAGACAGGGATGGCGGGGAGCTGTTTTTT. Protein sequence: CASTDRDGGELFF.

This clonotype was seen ten or more times. CDR3 coding DNA: TGTGCCAGCAGCCAAGGCACTAGCGGGTATGAGCAGTTCTTC. This encodes CASSQGTSGYEQFF. The rearrangement links TRBV4-2 to TRBJ2-1; 9 bases match TRBD2. Germline lookup yields CDR1 LGHNA and CDR2 YNFKEQ. The CDR3 length is 14 residues. After removal of 1 base from V and 8 bases from J, the junction contained 3 bases not matched to a gene.

This chain uses TRBV5-1 with TRBJ2-7, with D maybe TRBD1 (5 bases). Germline lookup yields CDR1 SGHRS and CDR2 YFSETQ. The CDR3 is made up of 15 amino acids. With 3 bases removed from V and 3 bases from J, the gap between germline ends came to 16 bases. The CDR3 DNA reads as TGCGCCAGCAGCTGGGCAGGGTCTTCCTTCTACGAGCAGTACTTC. Protein product: CASSWAGSSFYEQYF.

A few counts support this clonotype. This rearrangement joins TRBV7-2 to TRBJ2-7; a possible D gene is TRBD2 (5 bases). V was shortened by 1 base and J by 3 bases, with 13 bases between the two germline ends. CDR3 size: 15 residues. The V gene's germline CDR1 is SGHTA and CDR2 FQGNSA. The CDR3 coding sequence is TGTGCCAGCAGCTTAGGTTCAGGACTTCTCTACGAGCAGTACTTC. The encoded protein is CASSLGSGLLYEQYF.

This clonotype has more than one count but fewer than ten. The chain couples TRBV20-1 to TRBJ2-1; 14 bases fit TRBD2. Germline-derived CDR1 and CDR2 are DFQATT and SNEGSKA (reference sequence). V gave up 4 bases and J gave up 11 bases; unmatched junction bases: 7. The CDR3 runs to 14 residues. The CDR3 sequence is CSAKPGTSGGKQFF. In nucleotides, the CDR3 is TGCAGTGCTAAACCCGGGACTAGCGGGGGCAAGCAGTTCTTC.

This clonotype was observed a handful of times. CDR3 in amino acids: CASSYGGRGGYNEQFF. The CDR3 DNA reads TGTGCCAGCAGTTACGGCGGGAGAGGAGGATACAATGAGCAGTTCTTC. The genes are TRBV6-5 and TRBJ2-1, with TRBD2 identical over 7 bases. Germline V gene sequence: CDR1 MNHEY, CDR2 SVGAGI. The CDR3 contains 16 residues. The ends lost 2 bases at V and 4 bases at J; junction bases unmatched: 8.

This clonotype was recorded a few times. This chain uses TRBV6-1 with TRBJ1-4; 9 nucleotides align to TRBD1. The V segment lost 6 bases and the J segment 0 bases; nucleotides outside the gene matches: 14. CDR1 and CDR2 (germline): MNHNS, SASEGT. This CDR3 is 19 amino acids long. In nucleotides, the CDR3 is TGTGCCAGCAGGGGATTCAGGGACAGGGACGATTCAACTAATGAAAAACTGTTTTTT. Translating gives CASRGFRDRDDSTNEKLFF.

This clonotype was detected only a few times. The chain links TRBV5-1 to TRBJ2-7, with 7 bases fitting TRBD1. Germline V gives CDR1 SGHRS, CDR2 YFSETQ. This CDR3 has 14 amino acids. The trim removed 0 bases at V and 8 bases at J, leaving 8 bases unmatched. The CDR3 DNA reads TGCGCCAGCAGCTTGGCAGACAGGGCAACACAGCAGTACTTC. It encodes CASSLADRATQQYF. Full variable domain (missing parts from reference TRBV5-1 and TRBJ2-7): KAGVTQTPRYLIKTRGQQVTLSCSPISGHRSVSWYQQTPGQGLQFLFEYFSETQRNKGNFPGRFSGRQFSNSRSEMNVSTLELGDSALYLCASSLADRATQQYFGPGTRLTVT.

The genes are TRBV27 and TRBJ2-7; tentatively, D is TRBD1 (5 bases). Germline CDR1 and CDR2: MNHEY and SMNVEV (reference sequence). The CDR3 totals 14 residues. Trimming removed 3 bases at V and 0 bases at J, with 9 bases between. CDR3 protein: CASSFQGFSYEQYF. The DNA of the CDR3 is TGTGCCAGCAGTTTCCAGGGCTTCTCCTACGAGCAGTACTTC.

The chain employs TRBV12-3 or TRBV12-4 and TRBJ1-5, with 7 bases identical to TRBD1. Trimming at V came to 6 bases and at J to 0 bases, leaving 5 bases not matched to a gene. The CDR3 consists of 15 residues. The CDR3 region has the DNA TGTGCCAGCAGCAAACAGGGGAATAGCAATCAGCCCCAGCATTTT. Encoded protein: CASSKQGNSNQPQHF.